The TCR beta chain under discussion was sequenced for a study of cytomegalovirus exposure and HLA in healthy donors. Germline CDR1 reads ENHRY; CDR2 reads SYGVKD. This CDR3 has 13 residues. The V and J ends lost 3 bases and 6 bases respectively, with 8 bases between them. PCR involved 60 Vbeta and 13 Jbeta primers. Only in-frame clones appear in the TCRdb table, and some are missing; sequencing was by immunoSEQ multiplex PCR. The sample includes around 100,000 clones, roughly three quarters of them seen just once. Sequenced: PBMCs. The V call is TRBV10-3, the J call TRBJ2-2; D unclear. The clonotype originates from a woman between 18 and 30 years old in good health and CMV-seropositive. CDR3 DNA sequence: TGTGCCATCAGTGACGCTCGGGCCGGGGAGCTGTTTTTT. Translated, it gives CAISDARAGELFF.